The entry below describes one TCR beta chain. This clonotype has just a few counts. It has no known antigen specificity. Base qualities are missing; no much larger clone stands one base away. The library was obtained by RT-PCR. Reads for this sample came from an Illumina HiSeq 2500. The public reads were run again by TCRdb, first through fastp at Q25 and then through MiXCR, and only productive beta chains were kept. Identical CDR3 proteins give one entry, which carries the most common genes and DNA. The table for this sample lists about 240,000 distinct CDR3 sequences; 9.5% to 15% of them were counted only once. The ten biggest clones cover 7.8% of the sample. Counted from cysteine to phenylalanine, this CDR3 has 17 amino acids. Left in the record is the CDR3 DNA by itself, 51 bases read in frame from the first base. Cut back by 0 bases and 5 bases, the V and J ends lie 16 bases apart. The CDR1 and CDR2 encoded by the germline V gene are SGHVS and FNYEAQ.

This sample stems from a study of response to subunit inactivated influenza vaccine (dated by TCRdb to the late 2010s). In terms of the full investigation: Deep quantitative T cell receptor repertoire profiling was used in the study to track responses to a trivalent subunit inactivated influenza vaccine.

Study-level results and caveats: It was suggested by the authors that each seasonal influenza vaccination may recruit only a limited number of new T cells.

Here the sequenced sample was non-naive T cells sorted from PBMCs, taken 14 days before vaccination. The cell subset or site label of this sample denotes: memory T cell fraction. This sequence was found in a man aged 50 to 59 who received an inactivated influenza vaccine. Donor details come from another sample of the same person, matched by shared clones. The chain links TRBV7-6 with TRBJ1-4; TRBD1 might be the D gene, on 5 matching bases. The CDR3 region has the sequence CASSLAGGDRPNEKLFF. The DNA reads TGTGCCAGCAGCTTAGCGGGGGGAGATCGTCCAAATGAAAAACTGTTTTTT.